What follows are 5 T cell receptor beta chains derived from one specimen sequenced in a study of cytomegalovirus exposure and HLA in healthy donors (TCRdb year 2017). Library creation used the immunoSEQ multiplex PCR assay. For the multiplex PCR, a mixture combining 60 forward primers for TCR Vbeta segments and 13 reverse primers for TCR Jbeta segments was used. Drawn from immuneACCESS, this table holds only the in-frame rearrangements with V and J called that TCRdb kept. Clones are partly lost; checked studies trace under half to an unresolved V gene and leave the rest unexplained. The sample data list under 200,000 clones, and around 65% of these were observed just once. The ten top clones hold around 3% of the sample. Sequenced material: PBMCs. The receptors here all came from a woman aged 40 to 50 in good health and CMV-seropositive.

The chain employs TRBV7-9 and TRBJ1-1, with 11 bases matching TRBD1. Germline trimming cut 5 bases from V and 4 bases from J; bases unmatched to any gene: 12. CDR3 length equals 17 residues. Germline values: CDR1 SEHNR, CDR2 FQNEAQ (reference sequence). CDR3 bases: TGTGCCAGCAGCCTTATAATGGACAGGGGGCCGGGCACTGAAGCTTTCTTT. This translates into CASSLIMDRGPGTEAFF.

The chain links TRBV4-3 to TRBJ2-1, with TRBD1 identical over 7 bases. The length of the CDR3 is 16 residues. Germline V gene sequence: CDR1 LGHNA, CDR2 YSLEER. Trimming removed 4 bases from V and 0 bases from J; junction bases left unmatched: 6. The CDR3 DNA reads as TGCGCCAGCAGCCTCTACCGGGACAGCTCCTACAATGAGCAGTTCTTC. Translating gives CASSLYRDSSYNEQFF.

The V gene is TRBV6-5, the J gene TRBJ1-2, with no clear D. V lost 2 bases to trimming and J lost 14 bases, with 12 bases between them. The length of the CDR3 is 11 residues. Germline assignment: CDR1 MNHEY and CDR2 SVGAGI. The CDR3 DNA sequence: TGTGCCAGCAGTTACGGCTCTCTGGAGACCTTC. Protein product: CASSYGSLETF.

The rearrangement joins TRBV5-1 to TRBJ2-1; 7 bases line up with TRBD2. Germline-derived CDR1 and CDR2 are SGHRS and YFSETQ. V shed 3 bases and J 0 bases; nucleotides not matched to a gene: 9. This CDR3 has 17 amino acids. CDR3 loop: CASSSTPSGNSYNEQFF. DNA of the CDR3: TGCGCCAGCAGCTCTACCCCAAGCGGGAACTCCTACAATGAGCAGTTCTTC.

The gene calls are TRBV9 and TRBJ2-7, with 10 bases lining up with TRBD1. CDR3 length: 18 residues. The V gene end was trimmed by 0 bases and the J gene end by 4 bases; junction bases not matched to a gene: 13. Germline lookup yields CDR1 SGDLS and CDR2 YYNGEE. CDR3 DNA: TGTGCCAGCAGCGTAGGGCCAGGGACAGGGGAAGGACCTTACGAGCAGTACTTC. It is translated as CASSVGPGTGEGPYEQYF.